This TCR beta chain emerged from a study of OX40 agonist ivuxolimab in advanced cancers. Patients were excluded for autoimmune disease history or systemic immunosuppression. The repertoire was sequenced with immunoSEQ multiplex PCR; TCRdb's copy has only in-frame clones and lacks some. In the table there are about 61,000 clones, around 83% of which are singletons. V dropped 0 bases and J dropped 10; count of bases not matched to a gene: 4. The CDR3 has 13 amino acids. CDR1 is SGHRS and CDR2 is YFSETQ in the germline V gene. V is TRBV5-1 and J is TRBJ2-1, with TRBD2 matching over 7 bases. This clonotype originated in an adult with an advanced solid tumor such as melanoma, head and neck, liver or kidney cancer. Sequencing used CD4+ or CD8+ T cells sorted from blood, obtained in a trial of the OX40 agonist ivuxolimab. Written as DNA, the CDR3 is TGCGCCAGCAGCTTGGTGGCGGGGGTCGAGCAGTTCTTC. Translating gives CASSLVAGVEQFF.